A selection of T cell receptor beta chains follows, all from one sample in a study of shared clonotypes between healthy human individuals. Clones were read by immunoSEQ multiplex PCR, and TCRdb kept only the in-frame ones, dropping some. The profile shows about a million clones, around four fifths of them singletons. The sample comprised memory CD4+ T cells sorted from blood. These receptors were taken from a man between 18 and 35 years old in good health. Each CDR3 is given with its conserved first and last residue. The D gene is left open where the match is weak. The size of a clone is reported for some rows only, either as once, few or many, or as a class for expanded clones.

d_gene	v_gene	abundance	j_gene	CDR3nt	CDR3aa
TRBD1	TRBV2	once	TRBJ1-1	TGTGCCAGCAGTGTCGGACAGGGGACTGAAGCTTTCTTT	CASSVGQGTEAFF
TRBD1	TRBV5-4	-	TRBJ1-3	TGTGCCAGCAGCACACCCGGGACAGGGCGCTCTGGAAACACCATATATTTT	CASSTPGTGRSGNTIYF
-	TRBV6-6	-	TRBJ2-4	TGTGCCAGCAGTTCAGGGGGGACTGCCAAAAACATTCAGTACTTC	CASSSGGTAKNIQYF
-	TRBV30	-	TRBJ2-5	TGTGCCTGGAGCTGGACAGCTCCTACGGAGACCCAGTACTTC	CAWSWTAPTETQYF
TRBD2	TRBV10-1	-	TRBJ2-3	TGCGCCAGCAGTGGGACTAGCGGGGGGGCATCAGATACGCAGTATTTT	CASSGTSGGASDTQYF
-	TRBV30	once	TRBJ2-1	TGTGCCTGGACTTTTATGGAGGGTGAGCAGTTCTTC	CAWTFMEGEQFF
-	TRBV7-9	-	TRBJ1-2	TGTGCCAGCAGCGATAAAAGTCCTAACTATGGCTACACCTTC	CASSDKSPNYGYTF
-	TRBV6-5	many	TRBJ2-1	TGTGCCAGCAGGACTATGACAGCCTACAATGAGCAGTTCTTC	CASRTMTAYNEQFF
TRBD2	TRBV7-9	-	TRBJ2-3	TGTGCCAGCAGCCTATTGCGGGGGGCTCCGCCAGATACGCAGTATTTT	CASSLLRGAPPDTQYF
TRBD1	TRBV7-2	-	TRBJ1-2	TGTGCCAGCAGCCCGCGGGACAGGGAGTTAGACTATGGCTACACCTTC	CASSPRDRELDYGYTF
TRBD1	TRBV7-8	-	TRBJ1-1	TGTGCCAGCAGCGTCGGGACAGCCAACACTGAAGCTTTCTTT	CASSVGTANTEAFF
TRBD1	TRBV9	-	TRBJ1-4	TGTGCCAGCAGTCCCGGACAGGGAGGGAACGCTAATGAAAAACTGTTTTTT	CASSPGQGGNANEKLFF
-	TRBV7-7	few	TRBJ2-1	TGTGCTAGCAGCTCAGGGGTTGGTGAGCAGTTCTTC	CASSSGVGEQFF
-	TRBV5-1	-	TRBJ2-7	TGCGCCAGCAGCTTGGAGGCTAGAGGGGCCGAGCAGTACTTC	CASSLEARGAEQYF
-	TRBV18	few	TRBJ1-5	TGTGCCAGCTCACCTCGCCGGGCCCCGGGGGGCAATCAGCCCCAGCATTTT	CASSPRRAPGGNQPQHF
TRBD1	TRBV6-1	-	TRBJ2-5	TGTGCCAGCATTCCGGGACAGGGGGGGATTGAGACCCAGTACTTC	CASIPGQGGIETQYF
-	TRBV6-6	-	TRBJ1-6	TGTGCCAGCTTCCGGGACCCCCCTGGACCCCTCCACTTT	CASFRDPPGPLHF
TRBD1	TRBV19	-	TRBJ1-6	TGTGCCAGTAGTGCCGGGACAGGGGGCAATTCACCCCTCCACTTT	CASSAGTGGNSPLHF
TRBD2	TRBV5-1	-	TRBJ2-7	TGCGTCAGCAGCTTGGGTGGGACTAGCGCTTACTACGAGCAGTACTTC	CVSSLGGTSAYYEQYF
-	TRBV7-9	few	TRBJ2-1	TGTGCCAGCACGGGGGACAGCTACAATGAGCAGTTCTTC	CASTGDSYNEQFF
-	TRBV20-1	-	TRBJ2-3	TGCAGTGTGTTTGTCACAGATACGCAGTATTTT	CSVFVTDTQYF
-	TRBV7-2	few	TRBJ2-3	TGTGCCAGCAGACTGCAGGGCGGACCTAGCACAGATACGCAGTATTTT	CASRLQGGPSTDTQYF
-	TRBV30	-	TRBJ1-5	TGTGCCTGGACGAGTCGGGGTTATAGACAGCCCCAGCATTTT	CAWTSRGYRQPQHF